This section outlines one T cell receptor beta chain sequence together with its context. V shed 2 bases and J shed 4 bases, with 9 bases lying between them. The CDR3 contains 14 residues. Per germline, CDR1 MNHEY and CDR2 SMNVEV (reference sequence). The data originate from a study of T cell changes during pregnancy in multiple sclerosis. Here immunoSEQ multiplex PCR was the method, and the copy in TCRdb shows in-frame clones only, minus some. The table includes tens of thousands of clones, under 95% detected once. The TCR originated in a female donor in good health, enrolled as a control in a pregnancy study. This chain uses TRBV27 with TRBJ1-5; tentative D call: TRBD1 (5 bases). The material was peripheral blood, obtained in the first trimester of pregnancy. DNA for the CDR3: TGTGCCAGCAGTTTAGGGGGGGGAAATCAGCCCCAGCATTTT. Translated: CASSLGGGNQPQHF.